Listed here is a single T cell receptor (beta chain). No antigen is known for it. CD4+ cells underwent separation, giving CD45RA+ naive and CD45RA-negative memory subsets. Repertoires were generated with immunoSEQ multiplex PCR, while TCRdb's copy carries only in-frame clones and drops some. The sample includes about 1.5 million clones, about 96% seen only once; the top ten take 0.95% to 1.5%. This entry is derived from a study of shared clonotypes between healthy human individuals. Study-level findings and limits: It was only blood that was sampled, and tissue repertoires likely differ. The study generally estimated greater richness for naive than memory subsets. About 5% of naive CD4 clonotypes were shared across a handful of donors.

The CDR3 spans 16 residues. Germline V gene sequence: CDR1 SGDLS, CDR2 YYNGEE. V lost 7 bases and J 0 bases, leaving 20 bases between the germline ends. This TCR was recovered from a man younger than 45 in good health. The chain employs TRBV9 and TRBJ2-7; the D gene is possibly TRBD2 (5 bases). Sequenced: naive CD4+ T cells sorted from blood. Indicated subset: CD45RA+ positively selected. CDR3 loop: CASSSSPADSSYEQYF. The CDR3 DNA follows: TGTGCCAGCTCATCCAGCCCAGCGGATAGCTCCTACGAGCAGTACTTC.